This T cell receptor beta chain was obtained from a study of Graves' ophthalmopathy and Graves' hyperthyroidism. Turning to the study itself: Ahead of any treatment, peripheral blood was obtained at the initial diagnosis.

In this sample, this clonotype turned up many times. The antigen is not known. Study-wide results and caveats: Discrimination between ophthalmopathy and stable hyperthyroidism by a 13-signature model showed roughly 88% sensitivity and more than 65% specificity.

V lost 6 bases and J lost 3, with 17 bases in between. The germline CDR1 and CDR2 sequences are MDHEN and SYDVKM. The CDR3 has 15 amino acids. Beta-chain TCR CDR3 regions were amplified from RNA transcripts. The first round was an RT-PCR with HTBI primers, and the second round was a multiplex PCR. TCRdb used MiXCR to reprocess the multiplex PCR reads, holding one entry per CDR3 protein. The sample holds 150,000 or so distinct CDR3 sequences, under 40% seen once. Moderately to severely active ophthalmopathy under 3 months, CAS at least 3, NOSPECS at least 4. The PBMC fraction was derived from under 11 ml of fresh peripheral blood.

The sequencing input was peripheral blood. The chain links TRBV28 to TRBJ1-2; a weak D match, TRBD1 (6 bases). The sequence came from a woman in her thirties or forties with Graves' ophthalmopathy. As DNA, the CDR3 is TGTGCCAGCAGCTACGATTGGAAGGGGGACTATGGCTACACCTTC. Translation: CASSYDWKGDYGYTF.